Each of the 8 T cell receptor beta chains below was sequenced from the same sample in a study of human T cells and chemical hapten exposure. From the RACE reads, TCRdb called clonotypes with MiXCR, one entry per CDR3 protein. Of over 130,000 distinct CDR3 sequences detected, approximately 12% appear once; the ten largest clones hold under 1.5%. Time point here: patch test 2, 6 weeks after DPC sensitization. Specified treatment: therapeutic diphenylcyclopropenone sensitization with weekly scalp DPC. Sequences were derived from whole blood, sampled in connection with sensitization to the hapten diphenylcyclopropenone (DPC). Every receptor here comes from a woman aged 45-59 years with alopecia areata. Some clones in this sample may be carry-over from other donors' samples.

The chain recombines TRBV12-3 or TRBV12-4 with TRBJ2-7, with TRBD1 matching over 8 bases. The CDR3 totals 12 residues. The junction had 3 bases not matched to a gene; V was cut back by 5 bases and J by 6 bases. CDR3 in amino acids: CASSRQGFEQYF. DNA of the CDR3: TGTGCCAGCAGTCGACAGGGGTTCGAGCAGTACTTC.

The CDR3 DNA reads as TGTGCCAGCAGCCAGACTGGTGATCAGCCCCAGCATTTT. This sequence encodes CASSQTGDQPQHF. The chain links TRBV11-2 to TRBJ1-5; D not resolved. The germline CDR1 and CDR2 sequences are SGHAT and FQNNGV. Trimming removed 5 bases at V and 5 bases at J, with 10 bases between. The CDR3 covers 13 residues.

This clonotype was counted only a few times. The V gene is TRBV24-1, the J gene TRBJ2-2; 12 bases match TRBD2. CDR1 and CDR2 from the germline V gene are KGHDR and SFDVKD. This CDR3 spans 18 amino acids. V was clipped by 3 bases and J by 7 bases; unmatched bases: 11. The CDR3 loop is CATSDRFTSGRSFGELFF. The CDR3 DNA reads as TGTGCCACCAGTGATCGGTTTACTAGCGGGAGGAGTTTCGGGGAGCTGTTTTTT.

This clonotype was seen ten or more times. This chain uses TRBV11-2 with TRBJ2-7; TRBD2 matches 7 bases. Germline CDR1 is SGHAT and CDR2 is FQNNGV. J was trimmed by 2 bases and V by 6 bases; bases with no gene match: 4. This CDR3 contains 13 residues. The CDR3 region is CASSPSGAYEQYF. In DNA, the CDR3 is TGTGCCAGCAGTCCCAGCGGGGCCTACGAGCAGTACTTC.

This rearrangement joins TRBV2 to TRBJ2-7; 10 nucleotides agree with TRBD2. Germline CDR1 SNHLY, CDR2 FYNNEI. V lost 0 bases, J lost 3 bases, and 5 bases stayed unmatched. There are 16 residues in the CDR3. In DNA, the CDR3 is TGTGCCAGCAGTGAAGCGGCTAGCGGGAGCTTCTACGAGCAGTACTTC. Protein product: CASSEAASGSFYEQYF.

V gene TRBV7-9 combines with J gene TRBJ2-7; 9 nucleotides align to TRBD1. With V trimmed by 1 base and J by 5 bases, 9 bases remained unmatched. Germline V gene sequence: CDR1 SEHNR, CDR2 FQNEAQ (reference sequence). CDR3 length: 16 amino acids. CDR3 sequence (DNA): TGTGCCAGCAGCTTAGAGCCACAGGGGGCATGGGACGAGCAGTACTTC. It specifies CASSLEPQGAWDEQYF.

This clonotype was seen repeatedly, ten times or more. This chain joins TRBV10-3 and TRBJ1-1; 10 bases are shared with TRBD1. Germline values: CDR1 ENHRY, CDR2 SYGVKD. This CDR3 is built from 16 residues. With 5 bases clipped from V and 1 base from J, the junction kept 7 bases outside the gene matches. CDR3 nucleotide sequence: TGTGCCATCAGTCGAAGACAGGGGGCAGGGAACACTGAAGCTTTCTTT. It is translated as CAISRRQGAGNTEAFF.

This clonotype was detected a few times. The J gene is TRBJ2-7, the V gene TRBV7-2; 7 bases fit TRBD1. The CDR3 spans 16 residues. Germline-derived CDR1 and CDR2 are SGHTA and FQGNSA. V dropped 0 bases and J dropped 3; count of bases not matched to a gene: 8. CDR3 region: CASSLAGRGLLYEQYF. In nucleotides, the CDR3 is TGTGCCAGCAGCTTAGCGGGCAGGGGGTTGCTCTACGAGCAGTACTTC.